Listed below are T cell receptor beta chains from one sample, sequenced in a study of blood T cell repertoires in COVID-19. Clones were read by immunoSEQ multiplex PCR, and TCRdb kept only the in-frame ones, dropping some. This sample carries fewer than 200,000 clones, around four fifths of them seen once, and the ten largest clones take about 4%. Sequencing was done on a sample of PBMCs or T cells enriched from blood (not recorded which). The receptors derive from a woman aged 45-60 years in a cohort exposed to, infected with or recovered from COVID-19 (not recorded which). CDR3s include the opening cysteine and the closing phenylalanine or tryptophan. D genes are given only for firm matches. The size of a clone is reported for some rows only, either as once, few or many, or as a class for expanded clones.

j_call: TRBJ2-1
d_call: .
v_call: TRBV6-5
clone_size: .
cdr3_nt: TGTGCCAGTACGGGAGAAAACAATGAGCAGTTCTTC
cdr3_aa: CASTGENNEQFF

j_call: TRBJ1-1
d_call: .
v_call: TRBV28
clone_size: .
cdr3_nt: TGTGCCAGCAGTTCACCCAGTCGTGGGGGCAGAGTGAACACTGAAGCTTTCTTT
cdr3_aa: CASSSPSRGGRVNTEAFF

j_call: TRBJ2-7
d_call: .
v_call: TRBV7-3
clone_size: .
cdr3_nt: TGTGCCAGCAGCCAGGGCCAGTTGGGAGAGCAGTACTTC
cdr3_aa: CASSQGQLGEQYF

j_call: TRBJ2-1
d_call: .
v_call: TRBV3-1/TRBV3-2
clone_size: .
cdr3_nt: TGTGCCAGCAGCCAAGGGTCCAGGGGGCAGTTCTTC
cdr3_aa: CASSQGSRGQFF

j_call: TRBJ1-6
d_call: TRBD1
v_call: TRBV3-1/TRBV3-2
clone_size: .
cdr3_nt: TGTGCCAGCAGCCAACTTACACAGGGGACCCCCCTCCACTTT
cdr3_aa: CASSQLTQGTPLHF

j_call: TRBJ2-3
d_call: .
v_call: TRBV7-8
clone_size: .
cdr3_nt: TGTGCCAGCAGCTTAGGTGAGGCGGTAGATACGCAGTATTTT
cdr3_aa: CASSLGEAVDTQYF

j_call: TRBJ2-5
d_call: TRBD2
v_call: TRBV3-1/TRBV3-2
clone_size: .
cdr3_nt: TGTGCCAGCAGCCCGGGACTAGCGGGGGGGGAGACCCAGTACTTC
cdr3_aa: CASSPGLAGGETQYF

j_call: TRBJ1-2
d_call: TRBD1
v_call: TRBV3-1/TRBV3-2
clone_size: .
cdr3_nt: TGTGCCAGCAGCGACCCGGGACAGGCGCAAAGATATGGCTACACCTTC
cdr3_aa: CASSDPGQAQRYGYTF

j_call: TRBJ2-7
d_call: TRBD2
v_call: TRBV5-1
clone_size: .
cdr3_nt: TGCGCCAGCAGCCCCGGGGGGAGTGGGACGGTAACCTACGAGCAGTACTTC
cdr3_aa: CASSPGGSGTVTYEQYF

j_call: TRBJ2-5
d_call: TRBD1
v_call: TRBV6-6
clone_size: .
cdr3_nt: TGTGCCAGCAGTCGGGACAGCCAGACCCAGTACTTC
cdr3_aa: CASSRDSQTQYF

j_call: TRBJ2-5
d_call: .
v_call: TRBV19
clone_size: .
cdr3_nt: TGTGCCACTGGACAGAACCAAGAGACCCAGTACTTC
cdr3_aa: CATGQNQETQYF

j_call: TRBJ1-2
d_call: TRBD1
v_call: TRBV3-1/TRBV3-2
clone_size: .
cdr3_nt: TGTGCCAGCAGCCAAGACAGGGGGCCTGGCTACACCTTC
cdr3_aa: CASSQDRGPGYTF

j_call: TRBJ2-1
d_call: TRBD2
v_call: TRBV6-2/TRBV6-3
clone_size: once
cdr3_nt: TGTGCCAGCAGTTCCCCGGGACTAGCGGGAGTGGGCTCCTACAATGAGCAGTTCTTC
cdr3_aa: CASSSPGLAGVGSYNEQFF

j_call: TRBJ2-2
d_call: TRBD2
v_call: TRBV7-2
clone_size: few
cdr3_nt: TGTGCCAGCAGCTCGTACCTAGCGGGGGGGCCGGTCGGGGAGCTGTTTTTT
cdr3_aa: CASSSYLAGGPVGELFF

j_call: TRBJ2-1
d_call: TRBD2
v_call: TRBV5-4
clone_size: .
cdr3_nt: TGTGCCAGCAGCTTGGATAGCGGGAGAGGCAATGAGCAGTTCTTC
cdr3_aa: CASSLDSGRGNEQFF

j_call: TRBJ2-7
d_call: .
v_call: TRBV28
clone_size: once
cdr3_nt: TGTGCCAGCAGATTAGAGGGGGGGTACGAGCAGTACTTC
cdr3_aa: CASRLEGGYEQYF

j_call: TRBJ2-7
d_call: .
v_call: TRBV28
clone_size: .
cdr3_nt: TGTGCCAGCCAGGGGCCAAGCTCCTACGAGCAGTACTTC
cdr3_aa: CASQGPSSYEQYF

j_call: TRBJ2-1
d_call: .
v_call: TRBV14
clone_size: few
cdr3_nt: TGTGCCAGCAGCCAAGAGTCGCGGTGGAGCTCCTACAATGAGCAGTTCTTC
cdr3_aa: CASSQESRWSSYNEQFF

j_call: TRBJ2-5
d_call: .
v_call: TRBV7-2
clone_size: .
cdr3_nt: TGTGCCAGCAGCTTAGAGGGGGGGCGCCTTGAAGAGACCCAGTACTTC
cdr3_aa: CASSLEGGRLEETQYF

j_call: TRBJ2-7
d_call: TRBD2
v_call: TRBV5-4
clone_size: .
cdr3_nt: TGTGCCAGCAGCTTGTGGGGGACTAAGGGCGAGCAGTACTTC
cdr3_aa: CASSLWGTKGEQYF

j_call: TRBJ2-7
d_call: .
v_call: TRBV25-1
clone_size: .
cdr3_nt: TGTGCCAGCAGTGAACCTAGAGGGAGCGCGGGCGAGCAGTACTTC
cdr3_aa: CASSEPRGSAGEQYF

j_call: TRBJ1-2
d_call: TRBD1
v_call: TRBV5-4
clone_size: .
cdr3_nt: TGTGCCAGCAGCTCCGGCGGGACAGTCTATGGCTACACCTTC
cdr3_aa: CASSSGGTVYGYTF

j_call: TRBJ2-1
d_call: TRBD2
v_call: TRBV7-9
clone_size: .
cdr3_nt: TGTGCCAGCAGCTTATCATCGTTAGCGGGGCGCCAGTTCTTC
cdr3_aa: CASSLSSLAGRQFF

j_call: TRBJ2-7
d_call: .
v_call: TRBV29-1
clone_size: .
cdr3_nt: TGCAGCGTTGAGACAACCTACGAGCAGTACTTC
cdr3_aa: CSVETTYEQYF

j_call: TRBJ1-2
d_call: TRBD1
v_call: TRBV12-3/TRBV12-4
clone_size: .
cdr3_nt: TGTGCCATACAGGGGCGGAACTATGGCTACACCTTC
cdr3_aa: CAIQGRNYGYTF

j_call: TRBJ1-4
d_call: .
v_call: TRBV6-5
clone_size: .
cdr3_nt: TGTGCCAGCAGTTCCCTGGGGACTGCCGATGAAAAACTGTTTTTT
cdr3_aa: CASSSLGTADEKLFF